The 12 T cell receptor beta chains given below trace back to one sample, sequenced in a study of shared clonotypes between healthy human individuals. Generated by immunoSEQ multiplex PCR, the TCRdb table keeps only in-frame clones and is missing some. In the table there are some 100,000 clones, about 63% of which are singletons. Source material: memory CD8+ T cells sorted from blood. This sample's subset: CD45RO+ cells pooled with CCR7-negative TemRA cells. These receptors were collected from a woman under 40 in good health.

The chain employs TRBV6-4 and TRBJ2-1, with 9 bases matching TRBD2. The CDR3 is 14 residues long. V dropped 8 bases and J dropped 8; count of bases not matched to a gene: 10. Per the germline V gene, CDR1 is MRHNA and CDR2 is SNTAGT. CDR3 nucleotides: TGTGCCAGCTCCTTAGCGGGAGAGGGCGATGAGCAGTTCTTC. This codes for CASSLAGEGDEQFF.

V gene TRBV19 combines with J gene TRBJ2-3; the match to TRBD1 covers 8 bases. This CDR3 region has 15 residues. The V gene's germline CDR1 is LNHDA and CDR2 SQIVND (reference sequence). Losses at the gene ends were 7 bases for V and 4 bases for J; bases not matched to a gene: 10. Written as DNA, the CDR3 is TGTGCCAGTACCTACAGGGGGGAGCCTTCAGATACGCAGTATTTT. Translated: CASTYRGEPSDTQYF.

The chain is built from TRBV29-1 and TRBJ2-3; D is unresolved. The CDR3 totals 12 residues. The V end lost 4 bases, the J end lost 3 bases, and 8 bases lay between the germline ends. Per the germline V gene, CDR1 is SQVTM and CDR2 is ANQGSEA. The CDR3 spells CSVGSLTDTQYF. The CDR3 DNA sequence: TGCAGCGTTGGATCCCTAACAGATACGCAGTATTTT.

The chain uses TRBV28 and TRBJ2-1, with 7 bases fitting TRBD1. The CDR3 has 15 residues. From germline, CDR1 is MDHEN and CDR2 SYDVKM. V gave up 5 bases and J gave up 7 bases; unmatched junction bases: 11. The CDR3 bases are TGTGCCAGCAGTACGATGATCAGGGGGTCTAATGAGCAGTTCTTC. Amino acid sequence: CASSTMIRGSNEQFF.

V usage is TRBV27 and J usage is TRBJ1-6, with a possible D match to TRBD1 (5 bases). This CDR3 region has 16 residues. V gave up 6 bases and J gave up 2 bases, with 14 bases separating them. Germline-derived CDR1 and CDR2 are MNHEY and SMNVEV (reference sequence). Here the CDR3 reads CASSQIAGAYNSPLHF. CDR3 bases: TGTGCCAGCAGCCAAATTGCGGGGGCCTATAATTCACCCCTCCACTTT.

Ten or more counts support this clone. CDR3 amino acids: CASSQGGGASGSESYSTDTQYF. DNA for the CDR3: TGTGCCAGCAGCCAAGGAGGCGGGGCTAGCGGGAGTGAAAGTTATAGCACAGATACGCAGTATTTT. V gene TRBV4-2 combines with J gene TRBJ2-3; 10 nucleotides align to TRBD2. The CDR3 is made up of 22 amino acids. Unmatched junction bases numbered 19, after V lost 1 base and J lost 0 bases. Germline CDR1 is LGHNA and CDR2 is YNFKEQ.

The CDR3 is CASKGYGGAHLLYNEQFF. The DNA for the CDR3 is TGTGCCTCCAAAGGGTATGGGGGTGCCCATTTACTTTACAATGAGCAGTTCTTC. The chain is built from TRBV2 and TRBJ2-1; D is possibly TRBD1 or TRBD2 (5 bases each). Between the trimmed V and J ends, which lost 11 bases and 4 bases, there was a span of 30 bases. The CDR3 is 18 amino acids. CDR1 is SNHLY, CDR2 FYNNEI, per germline.

The gene calls are TRBV19 and TRBJ1-4; D gene ambiguous. This CDR3 region has 13 residues. Germline CDR1 reads LNHDA; CDR2 reads SQIVND (reference sequence). The V gene lost 2 bases and the J gene lost 8 bases, with 9 bases spanning the gap. The CDR3 DNA is TGTGCCAGTAGTATAAGATCGAGCGAAAAACTGTTTTTT. This translates into CASSIRSSEKLFF.

J is TRBJ2-4 and V is TRBV11-2; 10 nucleotides line up with TRBD2. Losses at the gene ends were 1 base for V and 6 bases for J; bases not matched to a gene: 15. This CDR3 is built from 19 residues. Germline CDR1 is SGHAT and CDR2 is FQNNGV. The CDR3 DNA is TGTGCCAGCAGCTTAGGGAGCGGGAGGGCCGCTGGGGGTAGAAACATTCAGTACTTC. It yields the protein CASSLGSGRAAGGRNIQYF.

The chain combines TRBV6-1 with TRBJ1-4; unclear D gene. Per germline, CDR1 MNHNS and CDR2 SASEGT. V shed 4 bases and J shed 7 bases, with 13 bases lying between them. This CDR3 region has 14 residues. The chain's CDR3 is CASSGRLGVEKLFF. DNA for the CDR3: TGTGCCAGCAGTGGAAGGCTCGGGGTTGAAAAACTGTTTTTT.

This chain uses TRBV27 with TRBJ2-3; D call uncertain. The V end lost 5 bases, the J end lost 0 bases, and 12 bases lay between the germline ends. Germline V CDR1 and CDR2: MNHEY, SMNVEV (reference sequence). The CDR3 runs to 15 residues. The CDR3 protein is CASSAFQHSTDTQYF. The CDR3 region has the DNA TGTGCCAGCAGTGCCTTCCAGCATAGCACAGATACGCAGTATTTT.

The V call is TRBV14, the J call TRBJ2-7; TRBD2 aligns across 7 bases. The CDR3 runs 16 residues. Trimming cost V 5 bases and J 6 bases; bases outside gene matches: 16. Germline loops: CDR1 SGHDN, CDR2 FVKESK. CDR3 coding DNA: TGTGCCAGCAGCTTACTTGCGGGAGTAGGGGTGGGCGAGCAGTACTTC. It translates to CASSLLAGVGVGEQYF.